The 32 T cell receptor beta chains below come from one sample, sequenced in a study of T-cell memory formation after mild COVID-19. A single record per CDR3 protein comes from TCRdb applying MiXCR to the 5' RACE reads. The sample lists 55,000 to 80,000 distinct CDR3 sequences, about a tenth occurring once. Sequencing was carried out using PBMCs or a T cell subset sorted from them (not recorded which). The receptors come from a man younger than 30 who had mild COVID-19 (a few samples of this study predate the infection). Cell type and time point are not known.

This clonotype was counted a few times. The chain carries TRBV4-1 and TRBJ2-7; the match to TRBD1 covers 9 bases. This CDR3 contains 14 residues. The V segment lost 4 bases and the J segment 5 bases; nucleotides outside the gene matches: 6. In germline, CDR1 is MGHRA, CDR2 YSYEKL. The CDR3 here is CASSPWTGVDEQYF. The DNA of the CDR3 is TGCGCCAGCAGCCCGTGGACAGGGGTTGACGAGCAGTACTTC.

This clonotype was found a few times. The rearrangement uses TRBV6-2 or TRBV6-3 and TRBJ1-5; 7 nucleotides line up with TRBD1. Germline V gene data show CDR1 as MNHEY and CDR2 as SVGEGT. The trim removed 5 bases at V and 6 bases at J, leaving 4 bases unmatched. There are 13 residues in the CDR3. The CDR3 DNA reads TGTGCCAGCAGTCTGACAGGGCTTCAGCCCCAGCATTTT. Protein: CASSLTGLQPQHF.

The table lists this clonotype with a few counts. CDR3 in DNA: TGTGCCAGCAGTGGGTTTTTGGGCAATCAGCCCCAGCATTTT. Protein product: CASSGFLGNQPQHF. The J gene is TRBJ1-5, the V gene TRBV6-2 or TRBV6-3; D gene ambiguous. The CDR3 has 14 amino acids. The V gene lost 5 bases and the J gene lost 2 bases, with 10 bases spanning the gap. Germline CDR1 MNHEY, CDR2 SVGEGT.

The chain uses TRBV6-6 and TRBJ2-1; D remains unclear. CDR3 length: 12 amino acids. From germline, CDR1 is MNHNY and CDR2 SVGAGI (reference sequence). V dropped 4 bases and J dropped 5 bases, with 6 bases sitting between them. CDR3 nucleotide sequence: TGTGCCAGCAGTTGGATTAACAATGAGCAGTTCTTC. Protein sequence: CASSWINNEQFF.

This clonotype was seen a handful of times. The chain couples TRBV19 to TRBJ1-5, with 7 bases matching TRBD1. Trimming cost V 3 bases and J 9 bases; bases outside gene matches: 8. Per the germline V gene, CDR1 is LNHDA and CDR2 is SQIVND (reference sequence). CDR3 size: 14 residues. The CDR3 loop is CASSIRQGTGPQHF. The CDR3 DNA reads TGTGCCAGTAGTATCCGACAGGGCACCGGGCCCCAGCATTTT.

This clonotype was observed a few times. The V gene is TRBV10-3, the J gene TRBJ2-1; 10 bases are shared with TRBD2. Germline CDR1 and CDR2: ENHRY and SYGVKD. The CDR3 is 15 residues long. Unmatched junction bases numbered 14, after V lost 8 bases and J lost 10 bases. CDR3 amino acids: CAIRASGGERDEQFF. For the CDR3, the DNA is TGTGCCATCCGGGCTAGCGGGGGAGAAAGGGACGAGCAGTTCTTC.

This clonotype showed up just a few times. The rearrangement joins TRBV2 to TRBJ2-1; the D is unclear. Germline loops: CDR1 SNHLY, CDR2 FYNNEI. The CDR3 is 12 amino acids. The V and J ends lost 8 bases and 4 bases respectively, with 9 bases between them. CDR3 in amino acids: CASAVPYNEQFF. In DNA, the CDR3 is TGTGCCAGCGCCGTACCGTACAATGAGCAGTTCTTC.

The V gene is TRBV4-2, the J gene TRBJ2-2; 7 nucleotides agree with TRBD2. The CDR3 loop spans 17 amino acids. Germline V gene lookup returns CDR1 LGHNA and CDR2 YNFKEQ. With V trimmed by 0 bases and J by 3 bases, 7 bases remained unmatched. CDR3 sequence reads: CASSQDHGRGDTGELFF. CDR3 DNA: TGTGCCAGCAGCCAAGATCATGGACGGGGGGACACCGGGGAGCTGTTTTTT.

V is TRBV7-2 and J is TRBJ2-1, with TRBD1 as a possible D gene (5 bases). The CDR3 contains 15 residues. Germline V gene lookup returns CDR1 SGHTA and CDR2 FQGNSA. With 1 base removed from V and 11 bases from J, the gap between germline ends came to 18 bases. The CDR3 region is CASSLGRAWAGKQFF. As DNA, the CDR3 is TGTGCCAGCAGCTTAGGCAGGGCCTGGGCAGGTAAGCAGTTCTTC.

The V call is TRBV7-8, the J call TRBJ2-5, with D uncertain. CDR1 is SGHVS, CDR2 FQNEAQ, per germline. The CDR3 has 13 residues. The V and J ends lost 1 base and 5 bases respectively, with 8 bases between them. CDR3 loop: CASSLGWRETQYF. The CDR3 DNA reads as TGTGCCAGCAGCTTAGGGTGGCGGGAGACCCAGTACTTC.

V gene TRBV5-6 combines with J gene TRBJ1-1, with D tentatively TRBD1 (5 bases). The CDR3 runs 14 residues. Trimming took 0 bases from V and 4 from J, leaving 10 bases between them. Germline-derived CDR1 and CDR2 are SGHDT and YYEEEE. CDR3 residues: CASSLGGSGTEAFF. The CDR3 bases are TGTGCCAGCAGCTTGGGGGGGTCGGGCACTGAAGCTTTCTTT.

This clonotype has more than one count but fewer than ten. The chain carries TRBV29-1 and TRBJ1-1; 11 bases match TRBD1. Germline CDR1 SQVTM, CDR2 ANQGSEA. The V segment lost 6 bases and the J segment 5 bases; nucleotides outside the gene matches: 2. The CDR3 has 12 residues. CDR3 in amino acids: CSVGTGGTEAFF. CDR3 DNA sequence: TGCAGCGTCGGGACAGGGGGAACTGAAGCTTTCTTT.

The J gene is TRBJ2-5, the V gene TRBV7-7; D possibly uses TRBD1 or TRBD2 (5 bases each). The germline gives CDR1 SSHAT, CDR2 FNYEAQ (reference sequence). CDR3 length: 16 residues. Trimming took 6 bases from V and 1 from J, leaving 18 bases between them. DNA of the CDR3: TGTGCCAGCAGGGTAGGGTGTGGGGGTTCCCAAGAGACCCAGTACTTC. Encoded protein: CASRVGCGGSQETQYF.

This clonotype was observed a handful of times. This chain links TRBV6-2 or TRBV6-3 with TRBJ2-5; TRBD2 agrees at 8 bases. This CDR3 has 13 amino acids. Losses at the gene ends were 7 bases for V and 3 bases for J; bases not matched to a gene: 4. Germline CDR1 reads MNHEY; CDR2 reads SVGEGT. DNA of the CDR3: TGTGCCAGCAATCGGGGGGGGGAAGAGACCCAGTACTTC. Translating it yields CASNRGGEETQYF.

In this sample, this clonotype turned up a few times. The V call is TRBV12-3 or TRBV12-4, the J call TRBJ2-5; tentatively, D is TRBD1 or TRBD2 (6 bases each). V lost 3 bases and J 7 bases, leaving 15 bases between the germline ends. This CDR3 is built from 14 residues. CDR3 residues: CASSLGGRGTTQYF. In DNA form, the CDR3 reads TGTGCCAGCAGTTTGGGGGGTAGGGGGACGACCCAGTACTTC.

This chain joins TRBV4-3 and TRBJ1-1; D gene ambiguous. The CDR3 runs 13 residues. Germline loops: CDR1 LGHNA, CDR2 YSLEER. V was shortened by 3 bases and J by 1 base, with 6 bases between the two germline ends. The CDR3 region has the DNA TGCGCCAGCAGCCAGACGCAGAACACTGAAGCTTTCTTT. It specifies CASSQTQNTEAFF.

This chain links TRBV7-9 with TRBJ1-2; 9 bases fit TRBD1. The CDR3 is made up of 15 amino acids. The V and J ends lost 5 bases and 4 bases, in that order; junction bases with no gene match: 8. The germline V gene encodes CDR1 SEHNR and CDR2 FQNEAQ (reference sequence). The DNA of the CDR3 is TGTGCCAGCAGCCCTGGACAGGGGTTGGTCTATGGCTACACCTTC. It specifies CASSPGQGLVYGYTF.

This CDR3 is CASSKEGWQGEITDTQYF. The CDR3 nucleotides are TGTGCCAGCAGCAAAGAGGGTTGGCAGGGAGAAATCACAGATACGCAGTATTTT. The rearrangement links TRBV21-1 to TRBJ2-3; the table assigns TRBD1, which was not confirmed against the DNA. TRBV21-1 represents a pseudogene. This CDR3 region has 18 residues.

This clonotype was seen repeatedly, ten times or more. For the CDR3, the DNA is TGTGCCAGCTCACGGGGCCCGACCTACGAGCAGTACGTC. It is translated as CASSRGPTYEQYV. The J gene is TRBJ2-7, the V gene TRBV18; possible D gene TRBD1, 5 bases. Germline assignment: CDR1 KGHSH and CDR2 LQKENI. This CDR3 has 13 residues. The germline V and J ends were trimmed by 4 bases and 2 bases, with 9 bases remaining between them.

This chain joins TRBV9 and TRBJ2-1; 11 bases match TRBD2. After removal of 4 bases from V and 6 bases from J, the junction contained 6 bases not matched to a gene. Germline CDR1 reads SGDLS; CDR2 reads YYNGEE. This CDR3 is built from 15 residues. CDR3 DNA: TGTGCCAGCAGCCCATTGACTAGCGGGATCAATGAGCAGTTCTTC. Protein sequence: CASSPLTSGINEQFF.

J is TRBJ2-1 and V is TRBV20-1; D remains ambiguous. Germline V gene sequence: CDR1 DFQATT, CDR2 SNEGSKA (reference sequence). V gave up 1 base and J gave up 7 bases, with 14 bases separating them. The CDR3 sequence is 14 residues long. For the CDR3, the DNA is TGCAGTGCTAGAGTTATCTGGCGGATGAATGAGCAGTTCTTC. Its protein product is CSARVIWRMNEQFF.

This clonotype was seen a few times. V usage is TRBV5-1 and J usage is TRBJ2-1, with D unresolved. CDR3 length: 13 amino acids. V lost 7 bases to trimming and J lost 6 bases, with 14 bases between them. Per germline, CDR1 SGHRS and CDR2 YFSETQ. The chain's CDR3 is CASGEATANEQFF. In nucleotides, the CDR3 is TGCGCCAGCGGAGAAGCGACGGCCAATGAGCAGTTCTTC. Full variable domain (outside the CDR3, taken from reference TRBV5-1 and TRBJ2-1): KAGVTQTPRYLIKTRGQQVTLSCSPISGHRSVSWYQQTPGQGLQFLFEYFSETQRNKGNFPGRFSGRQFSNSRSEMNVSTLELGDSALYLCASGEATANEQFFGPGTRLTVL.

This clonotype was seen at least ten times. The rearrangement joins TRBV7-3 to TRBJ2-2, with 11 positions matching TRBD2. The junction had 12 bases not matched to a gene; V was cut back by 5 bases and J by 1 base. This CDR3 has 19 residues. Germline lookup yields CDR1 SGHTA and CDR2 FQGTGA. CDR3 residues: CASSPYYLAGGMNTGELFF. CDR3 nucleotides: TGTGCCAGCAGCCCCTACTATTTAGCGGGGGGGATGAACACCGGGGAGCTGTTTTTT.

This clonotype was counted ten times or more. The V gene is TRBV18, the J gene TRBJ2-1, with 7 bases aligning to TRBD2. In germline, CDR1 is KGHSH, CDR2 LQKENI. The CDR3 has 16 amino acids. V trimming: 6 bases; J trimming: 9 bases; junction bases outside the gene matches: 17. The CDR3 DNA is TGTGCCAGCTCCCAAAACCATCTAGCGGTGACGGGTGAGCAGTTCTTC. This translates into CASSQNHLAVTGEQFF.

The sample holds a few counts of this clonotype. The J gene is TRBJ1-6, the V gene TRBV27, with D uncertain. The V and J ends lost 3 bases and 8 bases respectively, with 5 bases between them. The germline V gene has CDR1 MNHEY and CDR2 SMNVEV (reference sequence). The CDR3 is 12 residues long. In DNA form, the CDR3 reads TGTGCCAGCAGTTTTTTTGATTCACCCCTCCACTTT. Translation: CASSFFDSPLHF.

This clonotype has at least ten counts. The V call is TRBV5-1, the J call TRBJ2-5, with D possibly TRBD2 on 6 matching bases. Germline V lookup: CDR1 SGHRS, CDR2 YFSETQ. The V end was cut by 2 bases, the J end by 3 bases, with 14 bases between. CDR3 size: 15 residues. CDR3 nucleotides: TGCGCCAGCAGCTTACTTCCGGGAGTCAAAGAGACCCAGTACTTC. As protein: CASSLLPGVKETQYF.

This clonotype was counted between two and nine times. The chain recombines TRBV7-2 with TRBJ1-1, with a possible D match to TRBD1 (5 bases). Germline CDR1 is SGHTA and CDR2 is FQGNSA. This CDR3 comprises 12 residues. V was shortened by 3 bases and J by 11 bases, with 13 bases between the two germline ends. The CDR3 loop reads CASSLDGAGAFF. The CDR3 region has the DNA TGTGCCAGCAGCTTGGACGGGGCAGGGGCTTTCTTT.

This clonotype was picked up many times. The V call is TRBV6-2 or TRBV6-3, the J call TRBJ1-5; no clear D gene. The CDR3 is 15 residues long. V was trimmed by 4 bases and J by 1 base, leaving 11 bases between them. The V gene's germline CDR1 is MNHEY and CDR2 SVGEGT. CDR3 amino acids: CASSSPGRSNQPQHF. CDR3 in DNA: TGTGCCAGCAGTTCCCCAGGACGGAGCAATCAGCCCCAGCATTTT.

At least ten counts were recorded for this clonotype. This chain joins TRBV6-2 or TRBV6-3 and TRBJ2-1; D is undetermined. Germline-derived CDR1 and CDR2 are MNHEY and SVGEGT. V was cut by 8 bases and J by 0 bases, with 8 bases left in between. This CDR3 comprises 13 residues. CDR3 loop: CASVLSSYNEQFF. The DNA of the CDR3 is TGTGCCAGCGTTCTCAGCTCCTACAATGAGCAGTTCTTC.

This clonotype was detected only a few times. This chain connects TRBV2 to TRBJ2-7; TRBD1 matches 8 bases. The CDR3 contains 14 residues. The V and J ends lost 7 bases and 5 bases, in that order; junction bases with no gene match: 10. Looked up from germline, CDR1 is SNHLY and CDR2 is FYNNEI. The CDR3 loop reads CASTQQGEDDEQYF. DNA for the CDR3: TGTGCCAGCACTCAACAGGGGGAGGATGACGAGCAGTACTTC.

The chain joins TRBV30 to TRBJ1-2; D is undetermined. The V gene's germline CDR1 is GTSNPN and CDR2 SVGIG (reference sequence). The CDR3 spans 11 residues. Trimming took off 2 bases at V and 6 bases at J, with 7 bases between the two ends. The DNA for the CDR3 is TGTGCCTGGAGTCCAGGTGATGGCTACACCTTC. Its protein is CAWSPGDGYTF.

J is TRBJ2-2 and V is TRBV20-1, with D perhaps TRBD1 or TRBD2 (5 bases each). The CDR3 has 12 residues. V was shortened by 4 bases and J by 6 bases, with 9 bases between the two germline ends. Per germline, CDR1 DFQATT and CDR2 SNEGSKA (reference sequence). CDR3 coding DNA: TGCAGTGCTATTCGGGGCGCCGGGGAGCTGTTTTTT. Its protein product is CSAIRGAGELFF.